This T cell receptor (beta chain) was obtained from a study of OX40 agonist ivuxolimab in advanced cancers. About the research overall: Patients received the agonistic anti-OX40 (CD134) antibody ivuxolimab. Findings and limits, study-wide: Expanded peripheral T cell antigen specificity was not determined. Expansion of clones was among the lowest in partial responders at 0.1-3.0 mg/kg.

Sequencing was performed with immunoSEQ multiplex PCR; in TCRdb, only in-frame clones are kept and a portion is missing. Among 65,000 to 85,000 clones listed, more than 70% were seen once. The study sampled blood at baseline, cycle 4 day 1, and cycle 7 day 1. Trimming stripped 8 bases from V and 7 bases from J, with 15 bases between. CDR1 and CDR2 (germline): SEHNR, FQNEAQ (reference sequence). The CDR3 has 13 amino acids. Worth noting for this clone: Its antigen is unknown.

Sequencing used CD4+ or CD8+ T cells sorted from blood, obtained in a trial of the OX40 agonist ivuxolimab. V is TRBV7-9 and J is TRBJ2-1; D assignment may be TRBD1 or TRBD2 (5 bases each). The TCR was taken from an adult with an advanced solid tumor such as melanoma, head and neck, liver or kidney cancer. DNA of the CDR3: TGTGCCAGCTTTCCGGGACGGAGAAATGAGCAGTTCTTC. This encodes CASFPGRRNEQFF.